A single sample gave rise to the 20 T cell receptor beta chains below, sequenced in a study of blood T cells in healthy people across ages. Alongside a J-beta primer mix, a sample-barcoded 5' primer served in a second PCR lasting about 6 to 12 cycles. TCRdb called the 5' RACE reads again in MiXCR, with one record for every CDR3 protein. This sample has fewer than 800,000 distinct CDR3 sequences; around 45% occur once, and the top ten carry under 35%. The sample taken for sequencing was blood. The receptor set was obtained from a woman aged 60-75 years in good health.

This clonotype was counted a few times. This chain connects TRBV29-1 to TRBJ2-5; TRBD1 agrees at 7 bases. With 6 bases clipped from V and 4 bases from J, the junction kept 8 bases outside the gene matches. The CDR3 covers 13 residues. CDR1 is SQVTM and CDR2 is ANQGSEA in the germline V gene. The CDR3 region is CSVWDSLRETQYF. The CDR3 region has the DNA TGCAGCGTGTGGGACAGCCTCCGAGAGACCCAGTACTTC.

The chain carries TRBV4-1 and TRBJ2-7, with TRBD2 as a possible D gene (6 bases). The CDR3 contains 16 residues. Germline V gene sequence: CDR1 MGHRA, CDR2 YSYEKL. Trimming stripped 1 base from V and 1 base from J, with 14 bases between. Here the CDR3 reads CASSQASTGDSYEQYF. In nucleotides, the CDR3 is TGCGCCAGCAGCCAAGCATCTACGGGAGATTCCTACGAGCAGTACTTC.

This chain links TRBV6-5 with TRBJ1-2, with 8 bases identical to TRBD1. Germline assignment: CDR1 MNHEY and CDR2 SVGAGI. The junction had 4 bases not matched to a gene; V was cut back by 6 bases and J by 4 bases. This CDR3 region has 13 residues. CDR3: CASRRQGSYGYTF. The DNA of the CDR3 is TGTGCCAGCAGACGACAGGGGAGCTATGGCTACACCTTC.

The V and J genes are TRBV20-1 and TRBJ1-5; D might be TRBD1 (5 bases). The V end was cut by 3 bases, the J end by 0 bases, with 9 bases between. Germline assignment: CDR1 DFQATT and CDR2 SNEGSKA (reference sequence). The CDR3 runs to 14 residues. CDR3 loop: CSARGRGSNQPQHF. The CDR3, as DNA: TGCAGTGCTAGGGGACGGGGTAGCAATCAGCCCCAGCATTTT.

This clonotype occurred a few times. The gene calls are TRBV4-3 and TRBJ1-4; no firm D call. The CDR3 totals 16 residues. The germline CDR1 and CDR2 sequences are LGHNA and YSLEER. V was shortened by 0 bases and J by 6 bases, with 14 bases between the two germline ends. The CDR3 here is CASSQDRATQDEKLFF. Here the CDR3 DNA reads TGCGCCAGCAGCCAAGATCGGGCCACGCAAGATGAAAAACTGTTTTTT.

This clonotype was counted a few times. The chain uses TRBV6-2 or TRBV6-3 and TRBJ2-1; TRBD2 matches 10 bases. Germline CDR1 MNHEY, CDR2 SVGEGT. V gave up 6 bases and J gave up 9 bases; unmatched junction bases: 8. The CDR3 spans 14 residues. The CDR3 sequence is CASSRLTSGREQFF. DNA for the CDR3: TGTGCCAGCAGCCGTCTGACTAGCGGGCGTGAGCAGTTCTTC.

The CDR3 DNA reads TGCAGTGCTAGGGGTGGGGGGGTTTACGAGCAGTACTTC. Encoded protein: CSARGGGVYEQYF. This sequence joins TRBV20-1 and TRBJ2-7; 7 positions agree with TRBD2. The CDR3 contains 13 residues. The germline V gene encodes CDR1 DFQATT and CDR2 SNEGSKA (reference sequence). Trimming removed 3 bases from V and 4 bases from J; junction bases left unmatched: 6.

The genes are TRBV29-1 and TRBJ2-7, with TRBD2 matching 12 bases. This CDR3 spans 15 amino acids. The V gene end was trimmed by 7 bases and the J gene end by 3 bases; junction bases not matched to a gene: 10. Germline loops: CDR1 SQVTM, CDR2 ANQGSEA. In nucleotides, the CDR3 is TGCAGCGCACTCGGACTAGCGGGAAATGACTACGAGCAGTACTTC. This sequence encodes CSALGLAGNDYEQYF.

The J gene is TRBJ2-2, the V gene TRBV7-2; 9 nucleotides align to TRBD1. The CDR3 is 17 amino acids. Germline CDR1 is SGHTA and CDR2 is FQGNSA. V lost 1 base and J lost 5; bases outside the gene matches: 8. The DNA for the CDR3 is TGTGCCAGCAGCTTAGGGAGCCGACAGGGGGAAACCGGGGAGCTGTTTTTT. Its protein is CASSLGSRQGETGELFF.

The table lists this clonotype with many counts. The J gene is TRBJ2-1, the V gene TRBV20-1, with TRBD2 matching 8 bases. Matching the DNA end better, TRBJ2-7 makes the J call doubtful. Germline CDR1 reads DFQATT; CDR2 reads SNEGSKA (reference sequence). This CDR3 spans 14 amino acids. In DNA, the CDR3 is TGCAGTGCTAGACTAGCGGGCCCCTACAATGAGCAGTACTTC. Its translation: CSARLAGPYNEQYF.

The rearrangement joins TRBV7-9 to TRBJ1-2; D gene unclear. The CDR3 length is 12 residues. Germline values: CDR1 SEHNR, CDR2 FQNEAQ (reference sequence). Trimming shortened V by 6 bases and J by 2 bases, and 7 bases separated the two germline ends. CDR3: CASSLTNYGYTF. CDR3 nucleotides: TGTGCCAGCAGTTTAACGAACTATGGCTACACCTTC.

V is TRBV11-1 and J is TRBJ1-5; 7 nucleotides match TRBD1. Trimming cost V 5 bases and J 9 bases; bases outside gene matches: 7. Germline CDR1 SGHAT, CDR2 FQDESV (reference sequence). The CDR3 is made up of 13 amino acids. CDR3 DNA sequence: TGTGCCAGCAGCCGTCTAGGGGGCTCGCCCCAGCATTTT. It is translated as CASSRLGGSPQHF.

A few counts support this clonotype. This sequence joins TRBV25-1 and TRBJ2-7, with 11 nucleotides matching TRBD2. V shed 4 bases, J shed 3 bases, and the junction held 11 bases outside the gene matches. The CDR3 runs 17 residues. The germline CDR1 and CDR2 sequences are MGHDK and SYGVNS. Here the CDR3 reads CASSGGSGRASIYEQYF. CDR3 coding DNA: TGTGCCAGCAGTGGTGGTAGCGGGAGGGCCAGTATCTACGAGCAGTACTTC.

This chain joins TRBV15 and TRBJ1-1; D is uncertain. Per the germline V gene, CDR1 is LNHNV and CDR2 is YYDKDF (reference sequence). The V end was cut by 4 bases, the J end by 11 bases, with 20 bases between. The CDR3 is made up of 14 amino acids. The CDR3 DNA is TGTGCCACCAGCAAAAACTCGGGCGGCTCGGAGGCTTTCTTT. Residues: CATSKNSGGSEAFF.

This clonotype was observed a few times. The CDR3: CASSRTIQVAQYF. As DNA, the CDR3 is TGCGCCAGCAGCAGGACCATCCAGGTGGCCCAGTACTTC. V usage is TRBV4-1 and J usage is TRBJ2-5, with D unclear. Germline CDR1 is MGHRA and CDR2 is YSYEKL. This CDR3 comprises 13 residues. Trimming took off 5 bases at V and 9 bases at J, with 16 bases between the two ends.

CDR3 protein: CASSGYARLSPNEQFF. The CDR3 nucleotides read TGTGCCAGCAGCGGCTATGCTAGATTGTCCCCAAATGAGCAGTTCTTC. The chain is built from TRBV9 and TRBJ2-1; D is unresolved. V was pared by 3 bases and J by 7 bases, with 20 bases between. The CDR3 loop spans 16 amino acids. The germline V gene encodes CDR1 SGDLS and CDR2 YYNGEE.

CDR3 region: CASSSTSGRAVGELFF. In nucleotides, the CDR3 is TGTGCCAGCAGTTCCACTAGCGGGAGGGCAGTCGGGGAGCTGTTTTTT. This chain connects TRBV27 to TRBJ2-2; 13 bases are shared with TRBD2. CDR3 length: 16 residues. Unmatched junction bases numbered 6, after V lost 4 bases and J lost 7 bases. Germline loops: CDR1 MNHEY, CDR2 SMNVEV (reference sequence).

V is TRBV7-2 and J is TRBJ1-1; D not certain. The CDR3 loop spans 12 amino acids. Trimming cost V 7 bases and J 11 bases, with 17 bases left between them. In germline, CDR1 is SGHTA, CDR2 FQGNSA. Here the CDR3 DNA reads TGTGCCAGCACCACCTCACTCGGTCCCGCTTTCTTT. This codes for CASTTSLGPAFF.

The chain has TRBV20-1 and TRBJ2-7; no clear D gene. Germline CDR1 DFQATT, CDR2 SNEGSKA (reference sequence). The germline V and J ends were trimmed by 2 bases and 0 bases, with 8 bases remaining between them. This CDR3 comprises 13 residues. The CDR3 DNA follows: TGCAGTGCTAGAACTTATACCTCCTACGAGCAGTACTTC. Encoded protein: CSARTYTSYEQYF.

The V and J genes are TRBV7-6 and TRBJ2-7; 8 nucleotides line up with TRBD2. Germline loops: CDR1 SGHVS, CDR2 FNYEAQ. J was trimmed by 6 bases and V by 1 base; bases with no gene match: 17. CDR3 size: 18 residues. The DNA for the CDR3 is TGTGCCAGCAGCTTAGGCCCCTTTAGCGGGAAAACCCGGGGCGAGCAGTACTTC. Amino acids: CASSLGPFSGKTRGEQYF.